The present T cell receptor (beta chain) was sequenced within a study of OX40 agonist ivuxolimab in advanced cancers. About the study: Hepatocellular carcinoma, melanoma, renal cell or head and neck cancer was diagnosed in the dose-escalation patients. Eligibility admitted prior anti-PD-1, anti-PD-L1 or anti-CTLA-4 therapy; roughly 40% had some. Findings and limits, study-wide: Determination of antigen specificity was not performed for the expanded peripheral T cells. CD8+ T cells averaged more expanded clones than CD4+.

The germline V and J ends were trimmed by 2 bases and 5 bases, with 7 bases remaining between them. The CDR3 has 12 amino acids. The germline CDR1 and CDR2 sequences are GTSNPN and SVGIG (reference sequence). Using immunoSEQ multiplex PCR, the repertoire was profiled, and TCRdb retains in-frame clones only, with some absent. The sample lists about 82,000 clones, 86% seen once, with 6.5% in the top ten. About this clone: Its cognate antigen is unknown.

This specimen was CD4+ or CD8+ T cells sorted from blood, taken in a trial of the OX40 agonist ivuxolimab. The source of this sequence is an adult with an advanced solid tumor such as melanoma, head and neck, liver or kidney cancer. This chain links TRBV30 with TRBJ1-3; D not resolved. The CDR3 loop reads CAWSIARNTIYF. The CDR3 DNA reads TGTGCCTGGAGTATCGCGCGAAACACCATATATTTT.